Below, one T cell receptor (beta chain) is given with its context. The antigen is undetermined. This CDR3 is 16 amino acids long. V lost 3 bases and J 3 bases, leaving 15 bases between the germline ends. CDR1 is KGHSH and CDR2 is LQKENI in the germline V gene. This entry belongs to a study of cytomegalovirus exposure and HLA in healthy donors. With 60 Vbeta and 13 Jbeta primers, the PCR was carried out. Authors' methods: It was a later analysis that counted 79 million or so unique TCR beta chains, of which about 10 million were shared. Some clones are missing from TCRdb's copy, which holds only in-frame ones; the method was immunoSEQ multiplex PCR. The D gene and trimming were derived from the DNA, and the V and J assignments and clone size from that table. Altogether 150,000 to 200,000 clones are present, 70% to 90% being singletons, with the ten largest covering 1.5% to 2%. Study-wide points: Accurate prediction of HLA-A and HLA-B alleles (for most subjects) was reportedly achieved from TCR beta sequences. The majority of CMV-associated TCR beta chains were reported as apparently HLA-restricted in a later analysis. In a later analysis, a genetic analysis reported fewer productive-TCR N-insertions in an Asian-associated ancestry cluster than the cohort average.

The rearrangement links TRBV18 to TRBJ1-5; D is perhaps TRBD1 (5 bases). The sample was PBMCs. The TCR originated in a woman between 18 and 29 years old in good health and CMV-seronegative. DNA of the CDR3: TGTGCCAGCTCACCCCTAAGACAGTTCTTCAATCAGCCCCAGCATTTT. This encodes CASSPLRQFFNQPQHF.